The 14 T cell receptor beta chains below all came from one sample that was sequenced in a study of beta chain features in type 1 diabetes. Sequencing targeted expressed TCRB transcripts, as all isolated RNA had been reverse transcribed. Method: immunoSEQ multiplex PCR; TCRdb's copy keeps in-frame clones and lacks some. The sample shows about 110,000 clones, 30% to 40% of them seen only once. Material for sequencing was stem cell memory CD4+ T cells from blood. The receptors shown here come from a woman aged 18-35 years in good health.

The chain recombines TRBV5-1 with TRBJ1-2; D is possibly TRBD1 (6 bases). Germline CDR1 and CDR2: SGHRS and YFSETQ. V lost 4 bases, J lost 2 bases, and 12 bases lay in between. The CDR3 has 14 amino acids. Here the CDR3 reads CASSSGTNNYGYTF. CDR3 nucleotide sequence: TGCGCCAGCAGCAGCGGGACAAACAACTATGGCTACACCTTC. The full variable domain, completed using reference TRBV5-1 and TRBJ1-2, is KAGVTQTPRYLIKTRGQQVTLSCSPISGHRSVSWYQQTPGQGLQFLFEYFSETQRNKGNFPGRFSGRQFSNSRSEMNVSTLELGDSALYLCASSSGTNNYGYTFGSGTRLTVV.

V gene TRBV19 combines with J gene TRBJ2-1, with D perhaps matching TRBD1 (6 bases). This CDR3 contains 14 residues. CDR1 and CDR2 from the germline V gene are LNHDA and SQIVND (reference sequence). V was cut by 6 bases and J by 2 bases, with 11 bases left in between. The CDR3 nucleotides read TGTGCCAGTAGCCCCACAGGGACCTACAATGAGCAGTTCTTC. It encodes CASSPTGTYNEQFF.

The chain recombines TRBV5-4 with TRBJ1-2; 11 nucleotides align to TRBD1. The CDR3 has 18 amino acids. Germline V gives CDR1 SGHNT, CDR2 YYREEE (reference sequence). Trimming cost V 0 bases and J 2 bases; bases outside gene matches: 9. CDR3 sequence reads: CASSLADRGRSRNYGYTF. The CDR3 bases are TGTGCCAGCAGCTTGGCGGACAGGGGGCGTTCCAGGAACTATGGCTACACCTTC.

The CDR3 DNA is TGCAGCGTTGCGGCTCGGGAGGGCCGATCGAGAAACACCGGGGAGCTGTTTTTT. Encoded protein: CSVAAREGRSRNTGELFF. This rearrangement joins TRBV29-1 to TRBJ2-2; 8 bases agree with TRBD2. V was pared by 4 bases and J by 2 bases, with 15 bases of the junction left unmatched. This CDR3 comprises 18 residues. Per germline, CDR1 SQVTM and CDR2 ANQGSEA.

The chain employs TRBV29-1 and TRBJ2-7, with 11 bases matching TRBD2. Per germline, CDR1 SQVTM and CDR2 ANQGSEA. This CDR3 has 14 amino acids. J was trimmed by 3 bases and V by 6 bases; bases with no gene match: 7. CDR3 nucleotides: TGCAGCGTCCCTACTAGCGGGAGACTCTACGAGCAGTACTTC. Its translation: CSVPTSGRLYEQYF.

This rearrangement joins TRBV29-1 to TRBJ2-2; TRBD1 is a possible D gene (6 bases). Germline V CDR1 and CDR2: SQVTM, ANQGSEA. This CDR3 contains 13 residues. V gave up 7 bases and J gave up 3 bases, with 12 bases separating them. The CDR3 region is CSGGQQYTGELFF. Here the CDR3 DNA reads TGCAGCGGAGGACAGCAGTACACCGGGGAGCTGTTTTTT.

The chain couples TRBV9 to TRBJ2-3; 7 bases align to TRBD1. J lost 2 bases, V lost 3 bases, and 9 bases had no gene match. Germline-derived CDR1 and CDR2 are SGDLS and YYNGEE. The CDR3 spans 16 residues. This CDR3 reads CASSGWPGQLTDTQYF. CDR3 DNA sequence: TGTGCCAGCAGCGGATGGCCGGGACAGCTCACAGATACGCAGTATTTT.

The chain couples TRBV2 to TRBJ1-1; D possibly corresponds to TRBD1 (5 bases). Germline lookup yields CDR1 SNHLY and CDR2 FYNNEI. Trimming left V 6 bases short and J 0 bases short, with 20 bases between. The CDR3 consists of 17 residues. The CDR3 sequence is CASSVHRLLGLNTEAFF. The CDR3 nucleotides read TGTGCCAGCAGCGTCCACAGGCTCCTGGGGCTGAACACTGAAGCTTTCTTT.

This clone was recorded a few times. Here the CDR3 DNA reads TGTGCCAGCAGCTTAGCGGGACTAGCTTTGGCGAATGAGCAGTTCTTC. Translated, it gives CASSLAGLALANEQFF. The V gene is TRBV7-9, the J gene TRBJ2-1; the match to TRBD2 covers 9 bases. The J segment lost 7 bases and the V segment lost 0 bases, leaving 7 bases of the junction unmatched. The CDR3 has 16 residues. CDR1 and CDR2 from the germline V gene are SEHNR and FQNEAQ (reference sequence).

The chain employs TRBV7-3 and TRBJ2-1, with a tentative D call TRBD1 (7 bases). The CDR3 totals 13 residues. Germline lookup yields CDR1 SGHTA and CDR2 FQGTGA. V dropped 5 bases and J dropped 8 bases, with 13 bases sitting between them. This chain's CDR3 is CASSAQGGYEQFF. CDR3 in DNA: TGTGCCAGCAGCGCCCAGGGGGGATATGAGCAGTTCTTC.

The rearrangement joins TRBV2 to TRBJ1-1; possible D gene TRBD1, 6 bases. V was cut by 7 bases and J by 10 bases, with 22 bases left in between. The CDR3 runs to 14 residues. Germline V lookup: CDR1 SNHLY, CDR2 FYNNEI. The CDR3 here is CASNGGGGGRLAFF. DNA for the CDR3: TGTGCCAGCAACGGGGGAGGGGGGGGTAGATTAGCTTTCTTT.

This chain uses TRBV18 with TRBJ2-7, with TRBD2 matching over 10 bases. Germline-derived CDR1 and CDR2 are KGHSH and LQKENI. The junction had 9 bases not matched to a gene; V was cut back by 6 bases and J by 4 bases. This CDR3 is 15 amino acids long. The CDR3, as DNA: TGTGCCAGCTCTTATACTAGCGGGGTCGATTACGAGCAGTACTTC. This encodes CASSYTSGVDYEQYF. The full variable domain, rest sourced from reference TRBV18 and TRBJ2-7, is NAGVMQNPRHLVRRRGQEARLRCSPMKGHSHVYWYRQLPEEGLKFMVYLQKENIIDESGMPKERFSAEFPKEGPSILRIQQVVRGDSAAYFCASSYTSGVDYEQYFGPGTRLTVT.

The V gene is TRBV27, the J gene TRBJ2-7, with D tentatively TRBD1 (6 bases). The CDR3 has 13 residues. Germline V gene lookup returns CDR1 MNHEY and CDR2 SMNVEV (reference sequence). Trimming took 8 bases from V and 0 from J, leaving 11 bases between them. The CDR3 DNA sequence: TGTGCCAGCTCCGGGACAAACTCCTACGAGCAGTACTTC. It encodes CASSGTNSYEQYF.

This clone was seen only a few times. The chain employs TRBV28 and TRBJ1-1; the D is unclear. Germline CDR1 and CDR2: MDHEN and SYDVKM. CDR3 size: 11 residues. Trimming stripped 6 bases from V and 7 bases from J, with 9 bases between. The CDR3 coding sequence is TGTGCCAGCAGAGCCCCGTTTGAAGCTTTCTTT. Its protein product is CASRAPFEAFF.